The rows below give T cell receptor beta chains drawn from one sample of a study of blood T cells in healthy people across ages. TCRdb processed the 5' RACE reads anew with MiXCR; each CDR3 protein has one entry. In the table there are roughly 730,000 distinct CDR3 sequences, roughly three fifths of which are singletons. The sequenced material came from blood. The source of these receptors is a man between 35 and 55 years old in good health. The CDR3 runs from the conserved cysteine through the conserved F or W.

CDR3aa | v_gene
CASSLSGLMGGGNEQFF | TRBV27
CSARPQQVLASETQYF | TRBV20-1
CSVVPTSGANVLTF | TRBV29-1
CASSPPGTTYNEQFF | TRBV3-1
CSASPYGYTF | TRBV20-1
CASSLGEREDTQYF | TRBV5-1
CASSGGTGGFYGYTF | TRBV7-9
CAISESAVMTDTQYF | TRBV10-3
CASSRGEYYQETQYF | TRBV27
CASSLGFSRTMGYEQFF | TRBV12-3/TRBV12-4
CASSPRSRGLTETQYF | TRBV4-2
CSAPNSMGFRDNEQFF | TRBV20-1
CASSSLGRQAQETQYF | TRBV5-1
CASSQELAGASTDTQYF | TRBV4-2
CASSPGLGGGETQYF | TRBV6-6
CASSLATTGPEQYF | TRBV7-9
CASSFSRRDEQFF | TRBV27
CASSEYGGAPNYGYTF | TRBV25-1
CASSQSGREQYF | TRBV3-1
CASSKASGTQPPIFFYEQYF | TRBV21-1
CASSIGLAEQFF | TRBV12-3/TRBV12-4
CASSYRGGGYGYTF | TRBV6-5
CSARSGAGGSSTDTQYF | TRBV20-1
CASNRDIQETQYF | TRBV2
CASSQDGTGIYSYEQYF | TRBV4-3
CASSLGVGVGDTQYF | TRBV7-2
CASSQDLTGDEQYF | TRBV3-1
CASSFPTDTQYF | TRBV27
CASSETSGGYEQYF | TRBV6-2/TRBV6-3
CASSVGASGGDEQFF | TRBV9
CSARDPQGALRGYTF | TRBV20-1
CASSTYRGLVVDTQYF | TRBV6-5
CASSPTVGRNYEQYF | TRBV27
CATSSGQAIGKLFF | TRBV15
CASTPGDRGQETQYF | TRBV5-1
CSAGSQYF | TRBV20-1
CASSGQPPHQPQHF | TRBV28